This TCR beta chain originates from a study of blood T cell repertoires in COVID-19 (dated by TCRdb to the early 2020s). At the level of the whole study: Samples from collaborators originated in the United States, Italy and Spain and spanned both the acute and convalescent phases of COVID-19. The repertoires were released in a freely available public database meant as a resource for research on the immune response to SARS-CoV-2. Subjects who had been exposed to COVID-19, were actively infected with it, or had recovered from it provided the deeply sampled blood TCRbeta repertoires that made up the dataset. Where available, HLA class I and class II types were obtained from metadata supplied by the sample provider rather than from assay-based typing. The prospective study material was composed of cDNA or gDNA derived from T cells, B-cell-depleted T cells, or PBMCs. A de-identified subject ID, COVID-19 status, age in years and sex were almost always included in the sample metadata. The samples were drawn from the first 160 participants of the ongoing ImmuneRACE study and from over a thousand subjects provided by 6 global collaborators.

What the study reported, not specific to this receptor: Clinical and demographic metadata were provided uncurated, with the amount varying by source and participant.

Participants in the prospective study were aged about 18 to 95 years, lived in some 24 United States geographic areas, and enrolled through a virtual design. In the prospective study, participants were assigned to cohorts based on the clinical history participants reported in a screening survey and a study questionnaire. Recovered participants in ImmuneRACE Cohort 3 were defined by two consecutive negative NP/OP PCR tests, clearance by a healthcare professional, or resolution of symptoms. In the prospective study, whole blood, serum and a nasopharyngeal or oropharyngeal swab were collected from each participant by mobile phlebotomists. Additional blood draws and questionnaires over an approximately two-month period could optionally be provided by prospective study participants. Blood samples from the prospective study were shipped frozen or at room temperature prior to DNA extraction. A remark on this clone: Its antigen is not yet known. No quality values exist for individual bases; no much larger clone is one base distant.

The CDR3 runs 17 amino acids, cysteine and phenylalanine included. Of all the DNA, just the CDR3 is kept, 51 bases in frame from base 1. The germline V gene sets CDR1 to SGHRS and CDR2 to YFSETQ. V is cut by 4 bases and J by 2 bases, and the space between the germline ends is 18 bases. TCRbeta CDR3 regions were amplified from genomic DNA by means of the immunoSEQ Assay, a bias-controlled multiplex PCR. From the authors' description of their analysis: The number of nucleated cells in each sample was estimated from the amplification of reference gene primers within the assay. Sequence reads were collapsed and filtered to measure the absolute abundance of every unique TCRbeta CDR3 rearrangement. For each sample, productive Simpson clonality was calculated as the square root of Simpson's diversity index across productive rearrangements. As stored in TCRdb, this immuneACCESS dataset retains in-frame rearrangements with V and J assigned. A fraction of the clones does not appear; measured against another copy, unresolved V genes explain less than half of the discrepancy, and the remainder lacks a known reason. V, J and clone size were drawn from that table, and D and trimming were deduced from the DNA. Within this sample are 280,000 or so clones, with less than 85% of them counted one time only. The ten largest clones take up around 2.3% of the sample.

This chain is built from TRBV5-1 and TRBJ1-4, and possibly TRBD1, on 6 matching bases. This clonotype originated in a woman in her forties or fifties who had recovered from COVID-19. The sample was PBMCs or T cells enriched from blood (not recorded which). In nucleotide form, the sequence is TGCGCCAGCAGCCCCGGTGCGGGGGCGCTTACTAATGAAAAACTGTTTTTT. This gives the protein CASSPGAGALTNEKLFF.